The source of this TCR beta chain is a study of shared clonotypes between healthy human individuals. Broader study findings: Sampling included only blood; tissue repertoires likely differ.

The donor cohort consisted entirely of Caucasian adults residing in Nashville, Tennessee. The protocol was immunoSEQ multiplex PCR, while the TCRdb copy is restricted to in-frame clones and leaves out a portion. Found here are about 95,000 clones, roughly two thirds of them singletons; the top ten hold 45%. This clone was counted only a few times. Its target is unknown. V lost 1 base to trimming and J lost 5 bases, with 15 bases between them. The CDR3 runs 14 residues. CDR1 GTSNPN and CDR2 SVGIG come from the germline V gene (reference sequence). The specimen sequenced was memory CD8+ T cells sorted from blood. As to subset: CD45RO+ cells pooled with CCR7-negative TemRA cells. The sequence was collected from a man in his thirties or forties in good health. This chain connects TRBV30 to TRBJ2-7; D is unclear. CDR3 nucleotides: TGTGCCTGGAGTGGAGGTTGGGCTCAACACGAGCAGTACTTC. As protein: CAWSGGWAQHEQYF. The full variable domain, its missing parts supplied by reference TRBV30 and TRBJ2-7, is SQTIHQWPATLVQPVGSPLSLECTVEGTSNPNLYWYRQAAGRGLQLLFYSVGIGQISSEVPQNLSASRPQDRQFILSSKKLLLSDSGFYLCAWSGGWAQHEQYFGPGTRLTVT.